Listed below are T cell receptor beta chains from one sample, sequenced in a study of T-cell reconstitution after alpha-beta-depleted transplantation in children. TCRdb called the PCR reads again in MiXCR, with one record for every CDR3 protein. This table holds a few hundred thousand distinct CDR3 sequences, around 13% found once. Specimen: PBMCs from the stem cell graft donor, collected from the stem cell graft. The receptors come from a human donor who donated a stem cell graft to a child with combined immunodeficiency. The CDR3 runs from the conserved cysteine through the conserved F or W. D genes are given only for firm matches.

- 15 TRBV6-5 CASSYTGGNTDTQYF
- 11 TRBV12-3/TRBV12-4 CASSLEGTQYF
- 11 TRBV9 CASSVEGTQYF
- 17 TRBV27 CASSFLTRRGRDGELFF
- 13 TRBV29-1 CSARTVNINEQFF
- 12 TRBV7-9 CASSLADDGYTF
- 12 TRBV6-6 CASSHKDEKLFF
- 10 TRBV12-3/TRBV12-4 CASLNNTIYF
TRBD2 15 TRBV20-1 CSAVGGWGTNYEQYF
- 14 TRBV7-2 CASSLGGTASPLHF
- 15 TRBV27 CASSFGGGFRYEQYF
TRBD2 18 TRBV7-3 CASSLLPTSGNFIYEQYF
- 13 TRBV2 CASRGGELETQYF
- 11 TRBV11-3 CASRLGFTQYF
- 14 TRBV6-5 CASSSRASTDTQYF
- 13 TRBV29-1 CSALVGSTGELFF
TRBD2 14 TRBV6-1 CASCRLSGRDEQFF
- 15 TRBV12-3/TRBV12-4 CASSPLGQGNTEAFF
TRBD2 15 TRBV29-1 CSALLSQRGGYEQYF
TRBD2 15 TRBV20-1 CSQLPGLAGGNEQFF
TRBD1 12 TRBV28 CATTRDRGGYTF
- 14 TRBV18 CASSPQGLTDTQYF
TRBD2 16 TRBV7-2 CASSAPTSGNRNEQFF
TRBD1 15 TRBV7-9 CASSKQGLLFNEQFF
- 15 TRBV5-4 CASSLAGTGNEKLFF
TRBD1 17 TRBV4-2 CASSPRDRVSGANVLTF
- 13 TRBV4-3 CASSQDRLGGVTF
- 13 TRBV6-2/TRBV6-3 CASSYLAEETQYF
TRBD1 18 TRBV12-3/TRBV12-4 CASSSSPLYQGADYGYTF
- 18 TRBV4-1 CASSQDLGRGSNTGELFF
- 14 TRBV5-1 CASSFTRDSYEQYF
- 16 TRBV7-8 CASSLEAGQPVYGYTF
TRBD1 18 TRBV24-1 CATSDPPGQARVTDTQYF
- 16 TRBV5-1 CASRNDWTTLNNEQFF
- 14 TRBV20-1 CSAGSLALTDTQYF
- 17 TRBV6-2/TRBV6-3 CASSKAQTDPGFSEQYF
TRBD2 19 TRBV9 CASSPRGLAGVPPYNEQFF
- 14 TRBV12-3/TRBV12-4 CASSFLRDDNEQFF
- 14 TRBV7-3 CASSPQWGSHEQYF
- 15 TRBV5-1 CASSLAGTQNTEAFF
- 12 TRBV7-9 CASSTTGNIQYF
- 13 TRBV27 CASSLRLDEKLFF
TRBD2 15 TRBV7-2 CASSSTSGSSYEQYF
TRBD2 16 TRBV2 CASSGVGGLALPEQFF
- 12 TRBV6-5 CASSSPGYGYTF
- 16 TRBV27 CASSHPSGGAGTEAFF
- 16 TRBV5-1 CASSRGYGRNSYEQYF
- 15 TRBV4-3 CASSQNFLGADEQYF
- 20 TRBV29-1 CSVENFWTRTKGGDADTQYF
- 12 TRBV20-1 CSAKGINYGYTF
TRBD2 16 TRBV20-1 CSARAPGLAGANEQFF
TRBD2 17 TRBV6-2/TRBV6-3 CASSYGLAGAFYNEQFF